One T cell receptor beta chain is described in this entry. Trimming at V came to 6 bases and at J to 1 base, leaving 5 bases not matched to a gene. The CDR3 runs to 14 residues. Germline assignment: CDR1 MNHEY and CDR2 SVGAGI. The data were obtained in a study of OX40 agonist ivuxolimab in advanced cancers. The wider study: Across the patients, intravenous ivuxolimab was delivered every 2 weeks at 0.01 to 10 mg/kg.

Method: immunoSEQ multiplex PCR; TCRdb's copy keeps in-frame clones and lacks some. Of 15,000 to 20,000 clones in the sample, about 86% were seen once. The source material was CD4+ or CD8+ T cells sorted from blood, sampled in a trial of the OX40 agonist ivuxolimab. The rearrangement uses TRBV6-5 and TRBJ2-7, with 8 positions matching TRBD2. The receptor comes from an adult with an advanced solid tumor such as melanoma, head and neck, liver or kidney cancer. In DNA, the CDR3 is TGTGCCAGCAGGAGCCGGGGGGGGTCCTACGAGCAGTACTTC. Translation: CASRSRGGSYEQYF.